This is a list of T cell receptor beta chains from one sample in a study of CD8 T cells in Susac syndrome. TCRdb re-analysed the immunoSEQ multiplex PCR reads in MiXCR, keeping a single row per CDR3 protein. The profile covers around 200,000 distinct CDR3 sequences, with 85% to 95% appearing a single time and approximately 0.1% taken by the ten largest. Sequencing was carried out using CD4+ T cells from PBMCs. Receptors originate from a human donor in good health. The conserved cysteine and the conserved F or W are not part of the CDR3 here.

>TRBV27
ASRKTGLYGYT
>TRBV7-9
ASSLALDTQETQY
>TRBV7-2
ASRMETQY
>TRBV19
ASRKRNRENTEAF
>TRBV29-1
SVEAKGGYT
>TRBV20-1
SARWTGQETQY
>TRBV18
ASSPGTSGDYNEQF
>TRBV18
ASSAIDQPQH
>TRBV29-1
SVAQGLGSPLH
>TRBV28
ASRLQGNTEAF
>TRBV18
ASSPGQEDEKLF
>TRBV20-1
SALSGGAKGEQF
>TRBV6-6
ASSYGKSSYNEQF
>TRBV10-3
AIRDRADQPQH
>TRBV4-1
ASSPGTGKLNTEAF
>TRBV29-1
SVWNAGGYT
>TRBV18
ASSPEGRGGYT
>TRBV2
ASHQVPYNEQF
>TRBV11-2
ASSLSPVYNEQF
>TRBV3-1
ASSQEPGLTGKEQF
>TRBV3-1
ASSQQNTQY
>TRBV5-1
ASSFDRASQETQY
>TRBV9
ASSPLLDGFYEQY
>TRBV9
ASSVDFTGGQPQH
>TRBV9
ASGGGSGSLAYNEQF
>TRBV25-1
ASSEPTLHPNTEAF